These T cell receptor beta chains were read from a single sample in a study of a mutant IDH1 vaccine in newly diagnosed glioma. Libraries were prepared by immunoSEQ multiplex PCR; TCRdb keeps only in-frame clonotypes and omits some of them. The sample contains tens of thousands of clones, about 81% of which appear only once. Their recognized antigens are unknown. Sequenced here: PBMCs, sampled from a glioma patient whose treatment included an IDH1 peptide vaccine. The receptors derive from a woman between 40 and 55 years old with glioma. Some clones in this sample may be carry-over from other donors' samples. Each CDR3 is given with its conserved first and last residue. A D gene is named only where the DNA matches it firmly. Size values are once, few and many counts, or a class for expanded clones, and some rows have none.

J gene: TRBJ1-2; clone size: NA; V gene: TRBV5-1; D gene: TRBD1; CDR3 protein: CASSFDRGGYTF; CDR3 DNA: TGCGCCAGCAGCTTCGACAGGGGCGGCTACACCTTC
J gene: TRBJ2-1; clone size: NA; V gene: TRBV5-1; D gene: NA; CDR3 protein: CASSLGSSDYNEQFF; CDR3 DNA: TGCGCCAGCAGCTTGGGTTCTAGCGACTACAATGAGCAGTTCTTC
J gene: TRBJ1-1; clone size: few; V gene: TRBV20-1; D gene: NA; CDR3 protein: CSARVGEAFF; CDR3 DNA: TGCAGTGCTAGAGTTGGGGAAGCTTTCTTT
J gene: TRBJ1-5; clone size: NA; V gene: TRBV7-8; D gene: NA; CDR3 protein: CASSLGHQLNQPQHF; CDR3 DNA: TGTGCCAGCAGCTTAGGGCACCAACTCAATCAGCCCCAGCATTTT
J gene: TRBJ2-7; clone size: NA; V gene: TRBV5-1; D gene: NA; CDR3 protein: CASSPQPQGTYEQYF; CDR3 DNA: TGCGCCAGCAGCCCCCAGCCCCAGGGTACCTACGAGCAGTACTTC
J gene: TRBJ2-1; clone size: NA; V gene: TRBV6-5; D gene: TRBD2; CDR3 protein: CASSYSFRLAGNEQFF; CDR3 DNA: TGTGCCAGCAGTTACTCCTTCCGACTAGCGGGTAATGAGCAGTTCTTC
J gene: TRBJ2-7; clone size: NA; V gene: TRBV2; D gene: NA; CDR3 protein: CASSEWGYEQYF; CDR3 DNA: TGTGCCAGCAGTGAATGGGGGTACGAGCAGTACTTC
J gene: TRBJ2-2; clone size: NA; V gene: TRBV6-6; D gene: NA; CDR3 protein: CASSYPSQGTGELFF; CDR3 DNA: TGTGCCAGCAGTTACCCCTCGCAGGGGACCGGGGAGCTGTTTTTT
J gene: TRBJ1-5; clone size: NA; V gene: TRBV2; D gene: TRBD1; CDR3 protein: CASSEHDRDIPQHF; CDR3 DNA: TGTGCCAGCAGTGAACATGACAGGGACATACCCCAGCATTTT
J gene: TRBJ2-5; clone size: NA; V gene: TRBV7-2; D gene: NA; CDR3 protein: CASSSGRGGGLETQYF; CDR3 DNA: TGTGCCAGCAGCTCAGGGAGGGGAGGGGGCCTAGAGACCCAGTACTTC
J gene: TRBJ1-5; clone size: NA; V gene: TRBV6-6; D gene: NA; CDR3 protein: CASSTGPQVSQHF; CDR3 DNA: TGTGCCAGCTCGACCGGACCCCAGGTCAGCCAGCATTTT
J gene: TRBJ2-7; clone size: NA; V gene: TRBV2; D gene: NA; CDR3 protein: CASIQEGYEQYF; CDR3 DNA: TGTGCCAGCATCCAGGAGGGATACGAGCAGTACTTC
J gene: TRBJ2-5; clone size: NA; V gene: TRBV2; D gene: NA; CDR3 protein: CASSEAVGLETQYF; CDR3 DNA: TGTGCCAGCAGTGAGGCAGTAGGCCTAGAGACCCAGTACTTC
J gene: TRBJ2-1; clone size: NA; V gene: TRBV5-6; D gene: TRBD2; CDR3 protein: CASSLAGWAGGFNEQFF; CDR3 DNA: TGTGCCAGCAGCTTGGCCGGCTGGGCGGGGGGGTTCAATGAGCAGTTCTTC
J gene: TRBJ1-2; clone size: NA; V gene: TRBV5-1; D gene: NA; CDR3 protein: CASSSSGDYGYTF; CDR3 DNA: TGCGCCAGCAGTTCCTCAGGGGACTATGGCTACACCTTC
J gene: TRBJ2-7; clone size: NA; V gene: TRBV5-1; D gene: NA; CDR3 protein: CASSLLGTYEQYF; CDR3 DNA: TGCGCCAGCAGCTTGCTCGGTACCTACGAGCAGTACTTC
J gene: TRBJ1-1; clone size: NA; V gene: TRBV10-3; D gene: NA; CDR3 protein: CAIRGLAGNTEAFF; CDR3 DNA: TGTGCCATCAGGGGTTTGGCGGGGAACACTGAAGCTTTCTTT
J gene: TRBJ2-1; clone size: once; V gene: TRBV7-2; D gene: TRBD2; CDR3 protein: CASSLGLAYNEQFF; CDR3 DNA: TGTGCCAGCAGCTTGGGACTAGCCTACAATGAGCAGTTCTTC
J gene: TRBJ2-7; clone size: NA; V gene: TRBV27; D gene: NA; CDR3 protein: CASSPKGHRLAYEQYF; CDR3 DNA: TGTGCCAGCAGTCCGAAAGGCCACAGATTAGCCTACGAGCAGTACTTC
J gene: TRBJ1-4; clone size: NA; V gene: TRBV6-4; D gene: TRBD1; CDR3 protein: CASLGQGAHEKLFF; CDR3 DNA: TGTGCCAGCTTAGGACAGGGGGCGCACGAAAAACTGTTTTTT
J gene: TRBJ2-5; clone size: NA; V gene: TRBV7-9; D gene: TRBD2; CDR3 protein: CASSPVGEGRETQYF; CDR3 DNA: TGTGCCAGCAGCCCAGTGGGGGAGGGGAGAGAGACCCAGTACTTC
J gene: TRBJ1-2; clone size: NA; V gene: TRBV5-5; D gene: TRBD1; CDR3 protein: CASSSQGVAIPNYGYTF; CDR3 DNA: TGTGCCAGCAGCTCGCAGGGGGTTGCCATCCCTAACTATGGCTACACCTTC
J gene: TRBJ2-3; clone size: NA; V gene: TRBV9; D gene: NA; CDR3 protein: CASSPGPPADTQYF; CDR3 DNA: TGTGCCAGCAGCCCTGGGCCTCCGGCAGATACGCAGTATTTT
J gene: TRBJ2-1; clone size: NA; V gene: TRBV7-3; D gene: TRBD2; CDR3 protein: CASSLGGAGGYNEQFF; CDR3 DNA: TGTGCCAGCAGCTTAGGAGGTGCGGGGGGTTACAATGAGCAGTTCTTC
J gene: TRBJ1-2; clone size: NA; V gene: TRBV19; D gene: TRBD1; CDR3 protein: CASSMYRGPFGGYTF; CDR3 DNA: TGTGCCAGTAGTATGTACAGGGGGCCCTTCGGAGGCTACACCTTC
J gene: TRBJ2-1; clone size: once; V gene: TRBV4-1; D gene: TRBD1; CDR3 protein: CASSQEGQGDEQFF; CDR3 DNA: TGCGCCAGCAGCCAAGAGGGACAGGGCGATGAGCAGTTCTTC
J gene: TRBJ2-7; clone size: NA; V gene: TRBV27; D gene: NA; CDR3 protein: CASSSGGAGEQYF; CDR3 DNA: TGTGCCAGCAGTTCTGGGGGCGCAGGCGAGCAGTACTTC
J gene: TRBJ2-7; clone size: NA; V gene: TRBV4-2; D gene: NA; CDR3 protein: CASSQAVGGGLYEQYF; CDR3 DNA: TGTGCCAGCAGCCAAGCGGTGGGAGGGGGCCTCTACGAGCAGTACTTC
J gene: TRBJ1-2; clone size: NA; V gene: TRBV30; D gene: NA; CDR3 protein: CAWSVISKVNYGYTF; CDR3 DNA: TGTGCCTGGAGTGTAATATCAAAGGTTAACTATGGCTACACCTTC
J gene: TRBJ2-7; clone size: NA; V gene: TRBV2; D gene: TRBD1; CDR3 protein: CASTGQGSYEQYF; CDR3 DNA: TGTGCCAGCACCGGACAGGGCTCCTACGAGCAGTACTTC
J gene: TRBJ2-7; clone size: NA; V gene: TRBV6-5; D gene: TRBD1; CDR3 protein: CASSSNRDRGNEQYF; CDR3 DNA: TGTGCCAGCAGTTCCAATCGGGACAGGGGTAACGAGCAGTACTTC
J gene: TRBJ1-5; clone size: once; V gene: TRBV5-8; D gene: NA; CDR3 protein: CASSLLFQPQHF; CDR3 DNA: TGTGCCAGCAGCTTGTTGTTTCAGCCCCAGCATTTT
J gene: TRBJ1-1; clone size: few; V gene: TRBV20-1; D gene: NA; CDR3 protein: CSAGGYTEAFF; CDR3 DNA: TGCAGTGCTGGGGGCTACACTGAAGCTTTCTTT
J gene: TRBJ2-1; clone size: NA; V gene: TRBV30; D gene: NA; CDR3 protein: CAWSRELEQFF; CDR3 DNA: TGTGCCTGGAGTCGGGAACTTGAGCAGTTCTTC
J gene: TRBJ2-3; clone size: NA; V gene: TRBV30; D gene: TRBD2; CDR3 protein: CAWKAGGLLSTDTQYF; CDR3 DNA: TGTGCCTGGAAAGCGGGGGGTCTCCTTAGCACAGATACGCAGTATTTT
J gene: TRBJ1-5; clone size: NA; V gene: TRBV27; D gene: TRBD1; CDR3 protein: CASRTGVQPQHF; CDR3 DNA: TGTGCCAGCAGGACAGGGGTCCAGCCCCAGCATTTT